Presented here are 9 T cell receptor beta chains from one specimen sequenced in a study of neurological immune-mediated disorders. TCRdb itself ran the 5' RACE reads through MiXCR, one entry per CDR3 protein. Here the sample spans around 46,000 distinct CDR3 sequences, about 26% being singletons. The sample consisted of PBMCs. These TCRs come from a woman between 65 and 79 years old in good health.

This clonotype was counted ten times or more. The rearrangement joins TRBV9 to TRBJ2-5; 7 bases map to TRBD2. The CDR3 spans 15 residues. The V gene's germline CDR1 is SGDLS and CDR2 YYNGEE. V lost 4 bases and J lost 5; bases outside the gene matches: 11. The CDR3 sequence is CASSPTGTKSETQYF. DNA for the CDR3: TGTGCCAGCAGCCCAACCGGGACTAAAAGCGAGACCCAGTACTTC.

The genes are TRBV20-1 and TRBJ1-1, with D perhaps matching TRBD1 (5 bases). Trimming shortened V by 6 bases and J by 6 bases, and 26 bases separated the two germline ends. This CDR3 region has 16 residues. The germline V gene has CDR1 DFQATT and CDR2 SNEGSKA (reference sequence). In nucleotides, the CDR3 is TGCAGTGCCCCGAGGGGATCGACTCCACGGATTCCTGAAGCTTTCTTT. Its protein is CSAPRGSTPRIPEAFF.

At least ten counts were recorded for this clonotype. The rearrangement uses TRBV4-1 and TRBJ2-4; D is ambiguous. Germline assignment: CDR1 MGHRA and CDR2 YSYEKL. This CDR3 comprises 16 residues. Trimming took off 0 bases at V and 3 bases at J, with 12 bases between the two ends. The CDR3 bases are TGCGCCAGCAGCCAAGAAATAGGTGCCGGCAAAAACATTCAGTACTTC. Translating it yields CASSQEIGAGKNIQYF.

This clonotype was seen repeatedly, ten times or more. The chain links TRBV12-3 or TRBV12-4 to TRBJ1-5, with D tentatively TRBD1 (6 bases). Trimming shortened V by 2 bases and J by 5 bases, and 7 bases separated the two germline ends. The CDR3 has 13 residues. CDR3 nucleotide sequence: TGTGCCAGCAGTTTACAGGGGCATCAGCCCCAGCATTTT. This encodes CASSLQGHQPQHF.

With regard to this clonotype: A much larger clone sits a single nucleotide away, making a read error possible. The chain joins TRBV20-1 to TRBJ2-2, with 9 bases lining up with TRBD2. With 3 bases clipped from V and 6 bases from J, the junction kept 8 bases outside the gene matches. Germline V CDR1 and CDR2: DFQATT, SNEGSKA (reference sequence). There are 15 residues in the CDR3. The CDR3 protein is CSARTPAGGAGELFF. The CDR3 nucleotides read TGCAGTGCTAGGACCCCAGCGGGGGGTGCCGGGGAGCTGTTTTTT.

This clonotype was recorded a few times. A much bigger clone sits one base away, suggesting this may be a read error. The V gene is TRBV10-3, the J gene TRBJ2-2; TRBD1 is a possible D gene (6 bases). The CDR3 has 12 amino acids. Germline values: CDR1 ENHRY, CDR2 SYGVKD. CDR3 residues: CVISVGTGELFF. In DNA form, the CDR3 reads TGTGTCATCAGTGTTGGGACAGGGGAGCTGTTTTTT.

This clonotype was counted many times. The chain employs TRBV5-1 and TRBJ2-1; weak D call: TRBD1 (5 bases). CDR1 and CDR2 from the germline V gene are SGHRS and YFSETQ. The V end lost 4 bases, the J end lost 2 bases, and 10 bases lay between the germline ends. This CDR3 has 14 residues. The CDR3 bases are TGCGCCAGCAGCATTGGGGCACCCTACAATGAGCAGTTCTTC. Translation: CASSIGAPYNEQFF.

On this clonotype itself: At one end the junction does not follow the germline gene, possibly because of a read error. The V gene is TRBV2, the J gene TRBJ1-5; D not resolved. The germline gives CDR1 SNHLY, CDR2 FYNNEI. This CDR3 has 16 residues. The CDR3 nucleotides read TGTGCCAGCAGTGAAGGGGGAATCCCCCAATGGCAGCTCCAGCATTTT. This translates into CASSEGGIPQWQLQHF.

This clonotype was detected many times. The chain links TRBV5-1 to TRBJ2-2, with a weak D call TRBD1 (6 bases). V shed 4 bases and J shed 2 bases, with 12 bases lying between them. The germline CDR1 and CDR2 sequences are SGHRS and YFSETQ. CDR3 length: 15 residues. The CDR3 loop reads CASSLGTPNTGELFF. The CDR3 region has the DNA TGCGCCAGCAGCCTCGGGACACCAAACACCGGGGAGCTGTTTTTT.